This T cell receptor (beta chain) was observed in a study of blood T cell repertoires in COVID-19. CDR3 length: 16 residues. Germline CDR1 reads SGDLS; CDR2 reads YYNGEE. Trimming cost V 1 base and J 2 bases, with 12 bases left between them. Measured with immunoSEQ multiplex PCR; TCRdb has only the in-frame clones, and not every one. The sample shows some 180,000 clones, around 85% of them seen only once. The chain couples TRBV9 to TRBJ2-2, with D tentatively TRBD2 (5 bases). Sequenced sample: peripheral blood. The TCR originated in a woman aged 55-69 years with acute or convalescent COVID-19. Written as DNA, the CDR3 is TGTGCCAGCAGCGTACTGAGCGGAGCCAACACCGGGGAGCTGTTTTTT. It yields the protein CASSVLSGANTGELFF.